This note documents a single T cell receptor (beta chain) sequence. Which antigen it targets is not known. Within one base of it there is no much larger clone, and no base qualities were kept. This entry is derived from a study of shared clonotypes between healthy human individuals (TCRdb year 2020). Concerning the study at large: The cohort comprised a couple of women and a few men aged 18 to 49 years. Libraries were prepared and TCR repertoires were sequenced by different laboratories using diverse techniques, in order to increase sequencing depth and limit assay-specific biases. Blood TCR repertoires of about five healthy adults were deeply sequenced to estimate repertoire size and the extent of clonotype sharing between individuals. For each donor, CD4 naive and CD4 memory were each run on three plates, CD8 naive on two plates, and CD8 memory on one plate. Between about 0.85 and 8.9 billion PBMCs per donor were obtained by leukapheresis.

The donors were healthy, HIV-negative adults with no recently reported acute infections or vaccinations. Every donor was a Caucasian adult residing in Nashville, Tennessee, USA. Magnetic negative selection was used to enrich CD4+ T cells, after which naive cells were positively selected on CD45RA and the negative fraction became the memory subset. After blood collection by leukapheresis, PBMCs were isolated using Ficoll-Histopaque density gradient centrifugation and then cryopreserved in the vapor phase of liquid nitrogen. Purity and quantity of every magnetically sorted T cell population were checked by analytical flow cytometry. Each sorted fraction had its genomic DNA isolated and then quantified by UV absorbance on a Nanodrop 2000c. Beyond this particular receptor, the publication reports: Even with the large sequencing depth, rarefaction of the sorted-subset datasets indicated that sequencing was incomplete. Naive subsets generally had larger estimated clonotype richness than memory subsets. Because the study included a small number of donors, the genetic and exposure-history diversity represented was limited. Sampling was limited to blood, and TCR repertoires in tissue likely differ from TCR repertoires in blood. When a handful of donors were compared, the shared fraction of clonotypes was about 5.2% for naive CD4, less than 4% for naive CD8, 2% to 2.5% for memory CD4, and 0.3% to 0.5% for memory CD8. Based on pairwise subsampling, the degree of clonotype sharing among donors was expected to be affected by sequencing depth. Higher generation probabilities were observed for clonotypes shared by all four sorted-subset donors than for non-shared clonotypes.

Using the deep immunoSEQ assay, TCR CDR3 regions were amplified from genomic DNA by multiplex PCR. Extracted genomic DNA from each cell subset was distributed evenly across all wells of several immunoSEQ 96-well plates, and each plate was treated as a replicate. Each replicate PCR for sorted subsets received around 200 ng genomic DNA, equal to around 32,000 T cell genomes. Purified libraries were measured with a Qubit 3.0 fluorometer, size-checked on a Bioanalyzer 2100, and measured again with the KAPA Library Quantification kit. A separate single-read 150-cycle Illumina NextSeq 550 flow cell was used to sequence each immunoSEQ 96-well plate. Per the authors' processing: The immunoSEQ output contained only junctional sequences without quality scores, so filtering could not match that applied to full-length reads. To assign V/J genes and CDR3, sequences were annotated against IMGT germline references using PyIR, a Python wrapper for IgBLAST v1.9. Any read was removed if the V/J assignment was weak (E-value above 1e-6), the CDR3 was missing, or the read contained stop codons, out-of-frame junctions, or ambiguous translated residues. V3J clonotypes were defined as sequences sharing the same inferred V gene, J gene, and CDR3 amino acid sequence. Percentage overlap between repertoires was calculated by dividing the number of shared unique clonotypes by the size of the smaller repertoire. Repertoire richness was assessed with RTK rarefaction, the Chao1 estimator, and Recon v2.1 estimates of unobserved clonotypes. For all TCRbeta clonotypes obtained by the gDNA method from a handful of donors, generation probabilities were computed with OLGA. TCRdb took over this immuneACCESS table, retaining in-frame rearrangements with V and J assigned. Such tables are incomplete; in checked studies, under half of the missing clones stem from an unresolved V gene, and the remainder is unexplained. V and J calls and clone size are as listed in that table; D and trimming were resolved from the DNA. Present in this sample are some 1 million clones, about 80% of which were seen just once. In total, the top ten clones hold about 1.5% of the sample.

The germline V gene sets CDR1 to MNHNS and CDR2 to SASEGT. Its CDR3 holds 12 amino acids, cysteine through phenylalanine. Kept here is only the CDR3 DNA, which spans 36 bases and is read in frame from base 1. The junction carries 12 bases between V and J, which are trimmed by 4 bases and 9 bases respectively. The chain is assembled from TRBV6-1 and TRBJ2-5; 5 matching bases give a weak D call of TRBD2. Specimen: memory CD4+ T cells sorted from blood. The cell subset or site label on this specimen signifies: CD45RA-negative fraction. This sequence originates from a man aged 18 to 29 in good health. The nucleotide sequence reads as follows: TGTGCCAGCAGTGTCGCGGAGGTCCCCCAGTACTTC. Its protein reads: CASSVAEVPQYF.